This entry features one T cell receptor (beta chain) sequence. These data come from a study of blood T cell repertoires in COVID-19. Study in general: Specimens from acute and convalescent COVID-19 originated in the United States, Italy and Spain.

Germline CDR1 and CDR2: SGHDN and FVKESK. The CDR3 is made up of 15 amino acids. J gave up 9 bases and V 0 bases, and 8 bases lay outside the gene matches. Original data processing: It was from reference gene primer amplification that nucleated cell counts were estimated. Produced via immunoSEQ multiplex PCR; TCRdb's table is partial and in-frame only. V, J and clone size reflect that table, while D and trimming were determined from the DNA. The table lists about 290,000 clones, approximately 86% of them singletons, with 4.1% in the top ten. This rearrangement joins TRBV14 to TRBJ2-1; 7 bases are shared with TRBD2. The specimen sequenced was peripheral blood. The TCR sequence derives from a woman aged 50 to 60 with active or convalescent COVID-19. DNA of the CDR3: TGTGCCAGCAGCCAAGATCTCGGAGTAGCGGGTGAGCAGTTCTTC. Translating it yields CASSQDLGVAGEQFF.